This T cell receptor (beta chain) emerged from a study of T cells in Graves' hyperthyroidism and ophthalmopathy. RNA transcripts provided the source from which TCR beta CDR3 regions were amplified. The primer set for the first-round RT-PCR of the TCR CDR3 was HTBI. From the multiplex PCR reads, TCRdb called clonotypes with MiXCR, one entry per CDR3 protein. The data hold 610,000 or so distinct CDR3 sequences, with approximately 44% observed a single time. In germline, CDR1 is MNHEY, CDR2 SVGAGI. The CDR3 contains 14 residues. The J segment lost 6 bases and the V segment lost 4 bases, leaving 8 bases of the junction unmatched. This clonotype occurred many times. A patient was excluded if there was uncontrolled infection, other autoimmune disease, pregnancy or lactation.

Sequences were obtained from peripheral blood or thyroid tissue (not recorded which). This receptor was identified in a woman aged 18-29 years with Graves' hyperthyroidism. V and J are TRBV6-5 and TRBJ1-2; 7 positions match TRBD1. The CDR3 DNA follows: TGTGCCAGCAGTTCTTGGTCGACAGGGCATGGCTACACCTTC. Amino acid sequence: CASSSWSTGHGYTF.